The 30 T cell receptor beta chains given below trace back to one sample, sequenced in a study of a mutant IDH1 vaccine in newly diagnosed glioma. Assay: immunoSEQ multiplex PCR; the TCRdb copy retains only in-frame clones and omits some. The sample holds around 92,000 clones, 83% seen once. The time point was: baseline, week 1 (first vaccination visit). Treatment in this sample: pre-vaccination baseline after standard-of-care therapy. The specimen comprised PBMCs, sampled from a glioma patient treated with radiotherapy, temozolomide or both. The receptors here all came from a woman in her fifties or sixties with glioma.

The genes are TRBV2 and TRBJ2-7; 10 positions agree with TRBD1. The CDR3 is 13 residues long. Trimming at V came to 4 bases and at J to 11 bases, leaving 8 bases not matched to a gene. Germline CDR1 SNHLY, CDR2 FYNNEI. CDR3: CASSAPGQGMEYF. DNA of the CDR3: TGTGCCAGCAGTGCCCCGGGACAGGGGATGGAGTACTTC.

The chain carries TRBV16 and TRBJ1-1; D possibly corresponds to TRBD1 (5 bases). Looked up from germline, CDR1 is KGHSY and CDR2 is FQNENV. V lost 7 bases and J lost 0, with 12 bases in between. The CDR3 sequence is 14 residues long. The CDR3 spells CASMVGTVNTEAFF. CDR3 coding DNA: TGTGCCAGCATGGTAGGGACCGTGAACACTGAAGCTTTCTTT.

V is TRBV4-1 and J is TRBJ2-7, with no clear D. Germline V gene lookup returns CDR1 MGHRA and CDR2 YSYEKL. V lost 0 bases, J lost 6 bases, and 15 bases lay in between. The CDR3 has 15 amino acids. CDR3 sequence: CASSQENRDGSEQYF. CDR3 in DNA: TGCGCCAGCAGCCAAGAGAATAGAGACGGAAGCGAGCAGTACTTC.

V usage is TRBV11-1 and J usage is TRBJ1-2; 7 nucleotides agree with TRBD1. The trim removed 3 bases at V and 7 bases at J, leaving 8 bases unmatched. Germline CDR1 SGHAT, CDR2 FQDESV (reference sequence). CDR3 size: 14 residues. CDR3: CASSFPGGISGYTF. The CDR3 nucleotides are TGTGCCAGCAGCTTTCCAGGGGGAATAAGTGGCTACACCTTC.

The chain carries TRBV4-1 and TRBJ2-7; D is unclear. There are 15 residues in the CDR3. Germline CDR1 MGHRA, CDR2 YSYEKL. With 0 bases removed from V and 2 bases from J, the gap between germline ends came to 11 bases. The CDR3 DNA reads TGCGCCAGCAGCCAAGATCAGACACAAGCCTACGAGCAGTACTTC. The encoded protein is CASSQDQTQAYEQYF.

This sequence joins TRBV30 and TRBJ1-2; weak D call: TRBD1 (5 bases). Trimming removed 2 bases at V and 8 bases at J, with 18 bases between. The CDR3 extends over 14 amino acids. Germline assignment: CDR1 GTSNPN and CDR2 SVGIG (reference sequence). The CDR3 region has the DNA TGTGCCTGGAGTCCCCCCGGGACCCAGGAGGGCTACACCTTC. Translating gives CAWSPPGTQEGYTF.

The chain has TRBV25-1 and TRBJ1-1; D is undetermined. V lost 5 bases and J 4 bases, leaving 11 bases between the germline ends. This CDR3 has 13 residues. Germline CDR1 MGHDK, CDR2 SYGVNS. The CDR3 region is CASSIGEGTEAFF. In DNA, the CDR3 is TGTGCCAGCAGTATCGGTGAAGGCACTGAAGCTTTCTTT.

The J gene is TRBJ2-7, the V gene TRBV25-1, with 10 bases matching TRBD1. Unmatched junction bases numbered 7, after V lost 3 bases and J lost 2 bases. CDR3 length: 16 residues. Per the germline V gene, CDR1 is MGHDK and CDR2 is SYGVNS. The CDR3 bases are TGTGCCAGCAGTGATGTTCCGGGACAGGGGACCTACGAGCAGTACTTC. This encodes CASSDVPGQGTYEQYF.

This chain joins TRBV5-4 and TRBJ2-6; 8 nucleotides align to TRBD2. Germline V gives CDR1 SGHNT, CDR2 YYREEE (reference sequence). V lost 5 bases, J lost 4 bases, and 5 bases stayed unmatched. CDR3 length: 15 amino acids. CDR3 amino acids: CASSTGGPGANVLTF. The DNA for the CDR3 is TGTGCCAGCAGTACGGGGGGGCCGGGGGCCAACGTCCTGACTTTC.

This sequence joins TRBV5-1 and TRBJ2-3; D may be TRBD1 or TRBD2 (6 bases each). This CDR3 comprises 13 residues. Germline CDR1 and CDR2: SGHRS and YFSETQ. Trimming took 3 bases from V and 5 from J, leaving 10 bases between them. In DNA, the CDR3 is TGCGCCAGCAGCTGGACAGCGGGAGATACGCAGTATTTT. It yields the protein CASSWTAGDTQYF.

In this sample, this clone turned up a few times. The chain has TRBV30 and TRBJ1-5; D gene unclear. V lost 2 bases and J 0 bases, leaving 8 bases between the germline ends. This CDR3 region has 14 residues. Germline loops: CDR1 GTSNPN, CDR2 SVGIG (reference sequence). This CDR3 is CAWSREISNQPQHF. In DNA form, the CDR3 reads TGTGCCTGGAGTAGGGAGATTAGCAATCAGCCCCAGCATTTT.

This rearrangement joins TRBV2 to TRBJ2-1; TRBD1 matches 7 bases. V was clipped by 7 bases and J by 0 bases; unmatched bases: 12. This CDR3 region has 17 residues. Germline V gene data show CDR1 as SNHLY and CDR2 as FYNNEI. CDR3 residues: CASTRDRLGSSYNEQFF. CDR3 nucleotide sequence: TGTGCCAGCACACGGGACAGATTAGGCAGCTCCTACAATGAGCAGTTCTTC.

A few counts support this clone. The chain links TRBV7-6 to TRBJ2-7, with 9 bases aligning to TRBD1. This CDR3 spans 15 amino acids. The V and J ends lost 5 bases and 1 base, in that order; junction bases with no gene match: 6. CDR1 and CDR2 (germline): SGHVS, FNYEAQ. CDR3 protein: CASSPYGTGSYEQYF. The CDR3 DNA is TGTGCCAGCAGCCCCTACGGGACAGGGTCCTACGAGCAGTACTTC.

The chain is built from TRBV5-1 and TRBJ1-2; 9 nucleotides agree with TRBD1. There are 15 residues in the CDR3. With 3 bases clipped from V and 7 bases from J, the junction kept 10 bases outside the gene matches. Germline CDR1 SGHRS, CDR2 YFSETQ. This CDR3 is CASSSTGGATGGYTF. The CDR3 DNA is TGCGCCAGCAGCTCCACAGGGGGCGCGACGGGTGGCTACACCTTC.

The rearrangement joins TRBV7-2 to TRBJ2-5, with 10 bases fitting TRBD2. V shed 0 bases, J shed 3 bases, and the junction held 4 bases outside the gene matches. CDR1 SGHTA and CDR2 FQGNSA come from the germline V gene. The CDR3 runs 16 residues. CDR3 in DNA: TGTGCCAGCAGCTTAGCTAGCGGGGGGTGGGAAGAGACCCAGTACTTC. It encodes CASSLASGGWEETQYF.

The J gene is TRBJ1-2, the V gene TRBV27; the D is unclear. The CDR3 is made up of 13 amino acids. V gave up 0 bases and J gave up 6 bases, with 8 bases separating them. The germline gives CDR1 MNHEY, CDR2 SMNVEV (reference sequence). The CDR3 here is CASSLSGGNGYTF. CDR3 DNA sequence: TGTGCCAGCAGTTTATCAGGAGGGAATGGCTACACCTTC.

The gene calls are TRBV9 and TRBJ2-5; 10 bases align to TRBD2. CDR3 size: 16 residues. With 2 bases clipped from V and 2 bases from J, the junction kept 6 bases outside the gene matches. Germline V gene sequence: CDR1 SGDLS, CDR2 YYNGEE. The CDR3 is CASSVGSGGKQETQYF. Written as DNA, the CDR3 is TGTGCCAGCAGCGTTGGTAGCGGGGGGAAACAAGAGACCCAGTACTTC.

The chain has TRBV7-9 and TRBJ2-3; 9 positions match TRBD2. This CDR3 comprises 14 residues. The V gene's germline CDR1 is SEHNR and CDR2 FQNEAQ (reference sequence). V dropped 7 bases and J dropped 5; count of bases not matched to a gene: 7. CDR3 DNA sequence: TGTGCCAGCATGGTTGCGGGGGGGGGAGATACGCAGTATTTT. Protein: CASMVAGGGDTQYF.

The V and J genes are TRBV6-5 and TRBJ1-2; 7 positions match TRBD1. The germline CDR1 and CDR2 sequences are MNHEY and SVGAGI. The CDR3 has 12 amino acids. After removal of 11 bases from V and 6 bases from J, the junction contained 9 bases not matched to a gene. DNA of the CDR3: TGTGCCTCCTCCGACAGGGATCATGGCTACACCTTC. This encodes CASSDRDHGYTF.

The rearrangement links TRBV5-1 to TRBJ2-6; either TRBD1 or TRBD2 may supply D (5 bases each). The CDR3 consists of 18 residues. The V end was cut by 2 bases, the J end by 0 bases, with 15 bases between. CDR1 is SGHRS, CDR2 YFSETQ, per germline. CDR3 protein: CASSFGPGPHSGANVLTF. The CDR3 coding sequence is TGCGCCAGCAGCTTTGGACCGGGACCGCACTCTGGGGCCAACGTCCTGACTTTC.

As DNA, the CDR3 is TGTGCCAGCAGTAAAGGGACAGGTACCTACGAGCAGTACTTC. Its translation: CASSKGTGTYEQYF. The V gene is TRBV2, the J gene TRBJ2-7; TRBD1 aligns across 8 bases. The CDR3 contains 14 residues. Germline CDR1 SNHLY, CDR2 FYNNEI. Trimming at V came to 5 bases and at J to 2 bases, leaving 5 bases not matched to a gene.

This chain uses TRBV5-8 with TRBJ1-1; a weak D match, TRBD1 (5 bases). CDR1 is SGHTS and CDR2 is YDEGEE in the germline V gene. The V end lost 6 bases, the J end lost 4 bases, and 19 bases lay between the germline ends. The CDR3 totals 15 residues. DNA of the CDR3: TGTGCCAGCACCCCCGGGGGGTTCCAGGGCACTGAAGCTTTCTTT. Its translation is CASTPGGFQGTEAFF.

The chain joins TRBV19 to TRBJ2-3, with D uncertain. Per germline, CDR1 LNHDA and CDR2 SQIVND (reference sequence). V was shortened by 3 bases and J by 6 bases, with 7 bases between the two germline ends. The CDR3 contains 12 residues. The CDR3 coding sequence is TGTGCCAGTAGTATCCAGGCGGATACGCAGTATTTT. Its protein product is CASSIQADTQYF. The full variable domain, its missing parts supplied by reference TRBV19 and TRBJ2-3, is DGGITQSPKYLFRKEGQNVTLSCEQNLNHDAMYWYRQDPGQGLRLIYYSQIVNDFQKGDIAEGYSVSREKKESFPLTVTSAQKNPTAFYLCASSIQADTQYFGPGTRLTVL.

The chain employs TRBV5-1 and TRBJ2-2; the D gene could be TRBD1 or TRBD2 (5 bases each). V lost 2 bases, J lost 5 bases, and 7 bases lay in between. This CDR3 is built from 13 residues. In germline, CDR1 is SGHRS, CDR2 YFSETQ. CDR3 sequence reads: CASSFEGTGELFF. CDR3 DNA: TGCGCCAGCAGCTTCGAGGGGACCGGGGAGCTGTTTTTT.

V usage is TRBV29-1 and J usage is TRBJ2-5; D gene ambiguous. Germline V gene lookup returns CDR1 SQVTM and CDR2 ANQGSEA. The CDR3 is 12 residues long. The germline V and J ends were trimmed by 4 bases and 4 bases, with 10 bases remaining between them. CDR3 loop: CSVGSRAETQYF. CDR3 coding DNA: TGCAGCGTTGGATCCAGAGCAGAGACCCAGTACTTC.

This chain connects TRBV11-2 to TRBJ1-2; TRBD1 matches at 10 bases. In germline, CDR1 is SGHAT, CDR2 FQNNGV. The length of the CDR3 is 15 residues. The ends lost 1 base at V and 7 bases at J; junction bases unmatched: 6. CDR3 loop: CASSLAGQGPSGYTF. CDR3 DNA: TGTGCCAGCAGCTTAGCGGGACAGGGGCCCTCTGGCTACACCTTC. Together with reference TRBV11-2 and TRBJ1-2, the CDR3 gives the full variable domain: EAGVAQSPRYKIIEKRQSVAFWCNPISGHATLYWYQQILGQGPKLLIQFQNNGVVDDSQLPKDRFSAERLKGVDSTLKIQPAKLEDSAVYLCASSLAGQGPSGYTFGSGTRLTVV.

This clone was seen a few times. The CDR3 coding sequence is TGTGCCAGCAGTGAGATGGGCGAGCCCCAGCATTTT. It codes for CASSEMGEPQHF. The rearrangement joins TRBV25-1 to TRBJ1-5; no firm D call. CDR1 MGHDK and CDR2 SYGVNS come from the germline V gene. The germline V and J ends were trimmed by 3 bases and 8 bases, with 8 bases remaining between them. This CDR3 contains 12 residues.

The genes are TRBV4-1 and TRBJ1-1; maybe TRBD1 (5 bases). V shed 2 bases and J shed 1 base, with 14 bases lying between them. The germline gives CDR1 MGHRA, CDR2 YSYEKL. This CDR3 is 16 amino acids long. The CDR3 reads CASSQPLGGWNTEAFF. For the CDR3, the DNA is TGCGCCAGCAGCCAACCCTTGGGGGGATGGAACACTGAAGCTTTCTTT.

The chain carries TRBV18 and TRBJ1-4; no firm D call. In germline, CDR1 is KGHSH, CDR2 LQKENI. The V end lost 6 bases, the J end lost 3 bases, and 8 bases lay between the germline ends. The CDR3 spans 13 residues. CDR3 in DNA: TGTGCCAGCTCTCAGCGGCCTAATGAAAAACTGTTTTTT. Translation gives CASSQRPNEKLFF.

This clone has a handful of counts. This chain connects TRBV5-8 to TRBJ2-1; the D gene could be TRBD1 or TRBD2 (5 bases each). Germline V gene data show CDR1 as SGHTS and CDR2 as YDEGEE. Deletions cut 5 bases from V and 6 bases from J, with 9 bases between. The CDR3 totals 12 residues. The CDR3 sequence: CASSSGTNEQFF. In nucleotides, the CDR3 is TGTGCCAGCAGTTCCGGGACCAATGAGCAGTTCTTC.